This entry concerns a single T cell receptor (beta chain). Antigen: not known. Ipilimumab, 1 mg/kg, started 14 to 28 days after autologous transplant. The sample originates from a study of ipilimumab plus nivolumab after autologous stem cell transplantation. General study results and limits: TCR repertoire, Treg phenotype and gut microbiota reportedly support more study of this approach.

CDR1 is SEHNR and CDR2 is FQNEAQ in the germline V gene (reference sequence). The V and J ends lost 5 bases and 4 bases, in that order; junction bases with no gene match: 5. The CDR3 spans 15 residues. Method: immunoSEQ multiplex PCR; TCRdb's copy keeps in-frame clones and lacks some. The sample has about 83,000 clones, 75% to 85% seen once; the top ten hold less than 2.5%. The chain links TRBV7-9 to TRBJ2-3; 11 bases align to TRBD1. The material was PBMCs, obtained in a trial of ipilimumab plus nivolumab as post-transplant consolidation. The TCR sequence derives from a male donor with diffuse large B-cell lymphoma. CDR3 loop: CASSRTGGFADTQYF. The DNA of the CDR3 is TGTGCCAGCAGCAGGACAGGGGGCTTCGCAGATACGCAGTATTTT.